The present entry profiles one T cell receptor (beta chain) with its context. Its target is not known. PCR was performed using 60 Vbeta and 13 Jbeta primers. Only in-frame clones appear in the TCRdb table, and some are missing; sequencing was by immunoSEQ multiplex PCR. The sample records fewer than 110,000 clones, about 77% being singletons. This specimen comes from a study of cytomegalovirus exposure and HLA in healthy donors. General observations from the study: In a later analysis, common viral pathogens appeared linked to several of the most significant clusters.

Sequenced: PBMCs. This receptor was taken from a woman aged 18 to 35 in good health and CMV-seropositive.

This CDR3 is CASSSIAGGNYNEQFF. In DNA, the CDR3 is TGTGCCAGCAGTTCAATAGCGGGAGGGAATTACAATGAGCAGTTCTTC. The V call is TRBV7-2, the J call TRBJ2-1, with 11 nucleotides matching TRBD2. Germline V gene data show CDR1 as SGHTA and CDR2 as FQGNSA. The junction had 8 bases not matched to a gene; V was cut back by 6 bases and J by 4 bases. The CDR3 loop spans 16 amino acids.